This T cell receptor (beta chain) was retrieved from a study of blood T cell repertoires in COVID-19. For the study at large: From T cells, B-cell-depleted T cells, or PBMCs came the material, which was cDNA or gDNA.

V shed 6 bases and J shed 6 bases, with 21 bases lying between them. This CDR3 region has 16 residues. Germline loops: CDR1 MNHEY, CDR2 SMNVEV (reference sequence). Authors' methods: It was from reference gene primer amplification that nucleated cell counts were estimated. Clones were read by immunoSEQ multiplex PCR, and TCRdb kept only the in-frame ones, dropping some. The V and J calls and clone size come from that table; D and trimming were worked out from the DNA. The table includes over 60,000 clones, around 80% detected once. The sequenced sample consisted of peripheral blood. The clonotype originates from a human donor in a cohort sampled during active COVID-19. This rearrangement joins TRBV27 to TRBJ2-1, with D maybe TRBD1 (5 bases). Here the CDR3 reads CASRTWVLKRGNEQFF. CDR3 coding DNA: TGTGCCAGCAGGACATGGGTCCTTAAAAGGGGCAATGAGCAGTTCTTC.